The 30 T cell receptor beta chains reported below all come from one sample, sequenced in a study of cytomegalovirus exposure and HLA in healthy donors. PCR involved 60 Vbeta and 13 Jbeta primers. Only in-frame clones appear in the TCRdb table, and some are missing; sequencing was by immunoSEQ multiplex PCR. The data hold about 170,000 clones, with around 82% observed a single time. Sequencing used PBMCs. The origin of the receptors is a male donor in good health and CMV-seronegative.

The gene calls are TRBV28 and TRBJ2-7, with TRBD1 identical over 10 bases. CDR1 is MDHEN, CDR2 SYDVKM, per germline. This CDR3 comprises 18 residues. V gave up 4 bases and J gave up 1 base; unmatched junction bases: 13. CDR3 DNA: TGTGCCAGCAGTTCCCCCGCCCCTAGGACAGGGGGGTCCTACGAGCAGTACTTC. Its translation: CASSSPAPRTGGSYEQYF.

About this clone: The junction shows a germline mismatch at one end, possibly a read error. The chain employs TRBV7-9 and TRBJ2-1; 8 bases are shared with TRBD2. Germline-derived CDR1 and CDR2 are SEHNR and FQNEAQ (reference sequence). The CDR3 spans 16 residues. The CDR3 DNA follows: TGTTCCAGCAGCTTAGCTAGCGGGTCCCTAGGGAGTGAGCAGTTCTTC. It yields the protein CSSSLASGSLGSEQFF.

CDR3: CASSLGQGRNYGYTF. The CDR3 DNA reads TGTGCCAGCAGTCTAGGGCAGGGAAGAAACTATGGCTACACCTTC. The chain has TRBV28 and TRBJ1-2; D possibly corresponds to TRBD1 (5 bases). V lost 5 bases and J 2 bases, leaving 15 bases between the germline ends. The CDR3 contains 15 residues. Per germline, CDR1 MDHEN and CDR2 SYDVKM.

The rearrangement links TRBV4-1 to TRBJ2-7; no definite D call. The V gene lost 1 base and the J gene lost 2 bases, with 12 bases spanning the gap. The CDR3 spans 15 residues. Per germline, CDR1 MGHRA and CDR2 YSYEKL. CDR3 DNA: TGCGCCAGCAGCCAAGGAAGAACTGATACCTACGAGCAGTACTTC. It encodes CASSQGRTDTYEQYF.

The chain couples TRBV6-5 to TRBJ1-2; 8 nucleotides match TRBD1. The CDR3 sequence is 13 residues long. From germline, CDR1 is MNHEY and CDR2 SVGAGI. After removal of 6 bases from V and 4 bases from J, the junction contained 4 bases not matched to a gene. The CDR3 is CASSLTGGYGYTF. The CDR3 DNA is TGTGCCAGCAGCTTAACAGGGGGCTATGGCTACACCTTC.

The sample holds a few counts of this clone. The genes are TRBV9 and TRBJ2-1; the match to TRBD2 covers 12 bases. The CDR3 totals 15 residues. V lost 3 bases, J lost 6 bases, and 4 bases stayed unmatched. Germline V gene sequence: CDR1 SGDLS, CDR2 YYNGEE. CDR3 amino acids: CASSELAGGFNEQFF. Written as DNA, the CDR3 is TGTGCCAGCAGCGAACTAGCGGGAGGTTTCAATGAGCAGTTCTTC.

The gene calls are TRBV7-3 and TRBJ2-7; 9 nucleotides match TRBD1. Germline CDR1 reads SGHTA; CDR2 reads FQGTGA. The junction had 0 bases not matched to a gene; V was cut back by 0 bases and J by 3 bases. The CDR3 totals 14 residues. The CDR3 loop is CASSLTTGGYEQYF. Here the CDR3 DNA reads TGTGCCAGCAGCTTAACGACAGGGGGCTACGAGCAGTACTTC.

This sequence joins TRBV5-6 and TRBJ2-1; a possible D gene is TRBD2 (5 bases). Looked up from germline, CDR1 is SGHDT and CDR2 is YYEEEE. Deletions cut 4 bases from V and 8 bases from J, with 13 bases between. The CDR3 loop spans 13 amino acids. CDR3 DNA: TGTGCCAGCAGCCTGACGGGAAGCCATGAGCAGTTCTTC. Translated, it gives CASSLTGSHEQFF.

CDR3 nucleotides: TGTGCCAGCAGCACTTGGGCCGACAGGGTGATTGGTGGCTACACCTTC. Residues: CASSTWADRVIGGYTF. V is TRBV5-6 and J is TRBJ1-2; 7 bases are a match to TRBD1. This CDR3 is 16 amino acids long. The V and J ends lost 4 bases and 7 bases, in that order; junction bases with no gene match: 16. Germline V CDR1 and CDR2: SGHDT, YYEEEE.

In this sample, this clone turned up once. The chain uses TRBV6-5 and TRBJ1-1, with a tentative D call TRBD1 (6 bases). CDR3 length equals 15 residues. Trimming left V 8 bases short and J 0 bases short, with 16 bases between. Germline lookup yields CDR1 MNHEY and CDR2 SVGAGI. The CDR3 DNA follows: TGTGCCAGCGGAACAAACGGACAGATGAACACTGAAGCTTTCTTT. Translated, it gives CASGTNGQMNTEAFF.

This clone occurred a few times. This chain links TRBV11-3 with TRBJ2-1, with 8 bases aligning to TRBD1. The ends lost 3 bases at V and 8 bases at J; junction bases unmatched: 9. The CDR3 loop spans 15 amino acids. Germline V lookup: CDR1 SGHNT, CDR2 YENEEA. The CDR3 sequence is CASSFRTGFIDEQFF. DNA for the CDR3: TGTGCCAGCAGCTTTAGGACAGGGTTTATCGATGAGCAGTTCTTC.

This clone was counted a few times. The gene calls are TRBV5-6 and TRBJ2-5; 8 bases align to TRBD1. Looked up from germline, CDR1 is SGHDT and CDR2 is YYEEEE. The trim removed 6 bases at V and 2 bases at J, leaving 6 bases unmatched. The CDR3 runs to 14 residues. CDR3 in amino acids: CASTLQGAQETQYF. DNA of the CDR3: TGTGCCAGCACCCTCCAGGGGGCACAAGAGACCCAGTACTTC. The variable domain in full, completed from reference TRBV5-6 and TRBJ2-5, reads DAGVTQSPTHLIKTRGQQVTLRCSPKSGHDTVSWYQQALGQGPQFIFQYYEEEERQRGNFPDRFSGHQFPNYSSELNVNALLLGDSALYLCASTLQGAQETQYFGPGTRLLVL.

This rearrangement joins TRBV7-2 to TRBJ1-1; 8 bases are a match to TRBD1. The junction had 1 base not matched to a gene; V was cut back by 3 bases and J by 1 base. The CDR3 spans 14 residues. Germline CDR1 is SGHTA and CDR2 is FQGNSA. The CDR3 reads CASSFGQGNTEAFF. The CDR3 DNA is TGTGCCAGCAGCTTCGGACAGGGGAACACTGAAGCTTTCTTT.

The V gene is TRBV4-1, the J gene TRBJ2-5; TRBD2 matches at 9 bases. Germline V CDR1 and CDR2: MGHRA, YSYEKL. This CDR3 is built from 16 residues. Germline trimming cut 4 bases from V and 5 bases from J; bases unmatched to any gene: 11. CDR3 protein: CASSPGGGVGQETQYF. CDR3 DNA: TGCGCCAGCAGCCCGGGCGGGGGGGTAGGTCAGGAGACCCAGTACTTC.

The V gene is TRBV6-6, the J gene TRBJ2-3; 7 bases align to TRBD1. V shed 6 bases and J 2 bases; nucleotides not matched to a gene: 5. The CDR3 extends over 14 amino acids. Germline V lookup: CDR1 MNHNY, CDR2 SVGAGI (reference sequence). CDR3 in amino acids: CASRSGQYTDTQYF. CDR3 DNA: TGTGCCAGCAGATCGGGACAGTACACAGATACGCAGTATTTT.

The J gene is TRBJ1-1, the V gene TRBV6-5; maybe TRBD1 (5 bases). V lost 6 bases, J lost 5 bases, and 10 bases lay in between. Germline loops: CDR1 MNHEY, CDR2 SVGAGI. CDR3 size: 12 residues. As DNA, the CDR3 is TGTGCCAGCAGACCTACAGGTACTGAAGCTTTCTTT. The encoded protein is CASRPTGTEAFF.

CDR3 in amino acids: CASSPHPGQVEGEKLFF. CDR3 sequence (DNA): TGTGCCAGCAGTCCCCACCCCGGACAGGTGGAGGGTGAAAAACTGTTTTTT. V usage is TRBV25-1 and J usage is TRBJ1-4, with 7 bases that match TRBD1. Germline CDR1 is MGHDK and CDR2 is SYGVNS. The CDR3 is made up of 17 amino acids. With 5 bases clipped from V and 7 bases from J, the junction kept 16 bases outside the gene matches. The variable domain in full, completed from reference TRBV25-1 and TRBJ1-4, reads EADIYQTPRYLVIGTGKKITLECSQTMGHDKMYWYQQDPGMELHLIHYSYGVNSTEKGDLSSESTVSRIRTEHFPLTLESARPSHTSQYLCASSPHPGQVEGEKLFFGSGTQLSVL.

To note about this clone: The junction differs from germline at one of its ends, possibly a read error. The chain joins TRBV10-3 to TRBJ1-1; D might be TRBD1 (6 bases). CDR3 length: 15 residues. Germline loops: CDR1 ENHRY, CDR2 SYGVKD. The CDR3 sequence is CASSGGRQLVTEAFF. CDR3 DNA sequence: TGTGCCAGCAGTGGGGGCCGACAGTTGGTAACTGAAGCTTTCTTT.

V is TRBV6-5 and J is TRBJ2-7; 9 bases are shared with TRBD1. The germline gives CDR1 MNHEY, CDR2 SVGAGI. The J segment lost 7 bases and the V segment lost 2 bases, leaving 12 bases of the junction unmatched. The CDR3 is 16 residues long. CDR3 bases: TGTGCCAGCAGTTACGGAAAGAACAGGGGGCTGGGGGAGCAGTACTTC. This codes for CASSYGKNRGLGEQYF.

The chain is built from TRBV10-3 and TRBJ2-1; TRBD2 matches 12 bases. CDR1 and CDR2 from the germline V gene are ENHRY and SYGVKD. CDR3 length: 14 residues. The V and J ends lost 6 bases and 4 bases, in that order; junction bases with no gene match: 1. CDR3 loop: CAISGLAGYNEQFF. CDR3 coding DNA: TGTGCCATCAGCGGACTAGCGGGGTACAATGAGCAGTTCTTC.

The J gene is TRBJ1-1, the V gene TRBV28; no definite D call. Germline V CDR1 and CDR2: MDHEN, SYDVKM. This CDR3 is 15 amino acids long. The V end lost 1 base, the J end lost 0 bases, and 9 bases lay between the germline ends. In DNA form, the CDR3 reads TGTGCCAGCAGTTTATTAGCCGCGGTGAACACTGAAGCTTTCTTT. This gives the protein CASSLLAAVNTEAFF.

This rearrangement joins TRBV19 to TRBJ2-7, with no clear D. The germline CDR1 and CDR2 sequences are LNHDA and SQIVND (reference sequence). This CDR3 is 11 amino acids long. V lost 4 bases and J lost 3, with 4 bases in between. CDR3 loop: CASSSSYEQYF. The CDR3 coding sequence is TGTGCCAGTAGTAGCAGCTACGAGCAGTACTTC.

This clone showed up just once. The chain combines TRBV30 with TRBJ2-3; the D gene is possibly TRBD2 (6 bases). Trimming removed 3 bases at V and 0 bases at J, with 10 bases between. This CDR3 comprises 14 residues. The germline gives CDR1 GTSNPN, CDR2 SVGIG (reference sequence). CDR3: CAWRRGTSTDTQYF. The CDR3 DNA sequence: TGTGCCTGGAGGCGGGGAACAAGCACAGATACGCAGTATTTT.

The rearrangement uses TRBV2 and TRBJ2-7; D possibly corresponds to TRBD2 (5 bases). V gave up 1 base and J gave up 6 bases, with 13 bases separating them. The CDR3 has 14 amino acids. Germline loops: CDR1 SNHLY, CDR2 FYNNEI. The CDR3 DNA reads as TGTGCCAGCAGTGAAGGAGGGTTGGGCTCCGAGCAGTACTTC. Amino acids: CASSEGGLGSEQYF.

The CDR3 reads CASSLGGASTDTQYF. DNA of the CDR3: TGTGCCAGCAGCCTCGGGGGGGCTAGCACAGATACGCAGTATTTT. This chain links TRBV14 with TRBJ2-3, with TRBD2 identical over 8 bases. The CDR3 covers 15 residues. V gave up 4 bases and J gave up 0 bases; unmatched junction bases: 3. The germline V gene has CDR1 SGHDN and CDR2 FVKESK.

This clone appeared a single time. The genes are TRBV6-5 and TRBJ1-2; 7 nucleotides line up with TRBD1. J lost 8 bases, V lost 0 bases, and 3 bases had no gene match. CDR3 size: 13 residues. The germline gives CDR1 MNHEY, CDR2 SVGAGI. The chain's CDR3 is CASSYSNRGGYTF. The CDR3 nucleotides are TGTGCCAGCAGTTACTCCAACAGGGGAGGCTACACCTTC.

The chain couples TRBV2 to TRBJ1-5; 9 nucleotides align to TRBD1. From germline, CDR1 is SNHLY and CDR2 FYNNEI. Trimming at V came to 6 bases and at J to 6 bases, leaving 9 bases not matched to a gene. This CDR3 contains 15 residues. CDR3 bases: TGTGCCAGCAGAGGGACAGGGACCGGTATTCAGCCCCAGCATTTT. It yields the protein CASRGTGTGIQPQHF.

This clone was observed a few times. The chain employs TRBV9 and TRBJ2-5; the D is unclear. This CDR3 has 14 amino acids. The V end lost 0 bases, the J end lost 5 bases, and 11 bases lay between the germline ends. Germline V CDR1 and CDR2: SGDLS, YYNGEE. The CDR3 nucleotides read TGTGCCAGCAGCGTAGATCCAGTAATGGAGACCCAGTACTTC. This sequence encodes CASSVDPVMETQYF.

The CDR3 sequence: CASGLGGKDRVFTEAFF. CDR3 coding DNA: TGTGCTAGTGGTTTGGGGGGCAAGGACAGGGTCTTCACTGAAGCTTTCTTT. V is TRBV12-5 and J is TRBJ1-1, with 8 positions matching TRBD1. Looked up from germline, CDR1 is LGHNT and CDR2 is FRNRAP. Losses at the gene ends were 1 base for V and 4 bases for J; bases not matched to a gene: 11. The CDR3 is 17 residues long.

This clone was counted once. Germline and junction disagree at one end, which may indicate a read error. This chain links TRBV5-3 with TRBJ2-1, with a possible D match to TRBD2 (6 bases). TRBV5-3 counts as an open reading frame of uncertain function. This CDR3 contains 12 residues. CDR3 coding DNA: TGTGCCAGAAGCTTGGTTCGGGAGCAGGGTGTCTTC. It specifies CARSLVREQGVF.